This TCR beta chain was sequenced for a study of cytomegalovirus exposure and HLA in healthy donors. Study summary: A subsequent analysis reported that the 100 to 150 validation repertoires were produced on the same platform that had also been used for the roughly 700 first-cohort repertoires. Study observations and caveats: Clusters of TCRs from the first cohort tended to co-occur in the 90 to 150 validation repertoires (as a later analysis found). Rare sequences made up most TCRs, while some public TCRs were found in many donors.

TCRdb keeps only in-frame clones here, not all; method: immunoSEQ multiplex PCR. The sample includes roughly 250,000 clones, 87% seen only once; the top ten take approximately 2.5%. Losses at the gene ends were 2 bases for V and 0 bases for J; bases not matched to a gene: 3. The germline V gene encodes CDR1 SEHNR and CDR2 FQNEAQ (reference sequence). The CDR3 loop spans 15 amino acids. The study drew the donors from its approximately 110-subject validation cohort, separate from the 666-subject first cohort. Worth noting for this clone: Its specificity is not known.

The chain recombines TRBV7-9 with TRBJ1-1, with 7 nucleotides matching TRBD1. Sequencing used PBMCs. The receptor comes from a man in his late teens or twenties in good health and CMV-seronegative. The CDR3 sequence: CASSLMGTVNTEAFF. The CDR3 DNA reads TGTGCCAGCAGCTTAATGGGGACAGTGAACACTGAAGCTTTCTTT.